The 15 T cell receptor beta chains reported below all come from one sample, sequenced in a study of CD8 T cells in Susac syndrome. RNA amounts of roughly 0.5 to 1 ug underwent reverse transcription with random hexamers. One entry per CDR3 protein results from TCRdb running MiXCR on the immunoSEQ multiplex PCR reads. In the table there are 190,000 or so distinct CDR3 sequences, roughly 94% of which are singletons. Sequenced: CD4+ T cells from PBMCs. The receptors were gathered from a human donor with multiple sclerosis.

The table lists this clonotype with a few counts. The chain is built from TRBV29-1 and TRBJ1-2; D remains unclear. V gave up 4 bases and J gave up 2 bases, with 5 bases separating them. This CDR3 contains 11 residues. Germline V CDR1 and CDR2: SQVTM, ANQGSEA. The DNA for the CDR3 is TGCAGCGTTGTGGAGAACTATGGCTACACCTTC. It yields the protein CSVVENYGYTF.

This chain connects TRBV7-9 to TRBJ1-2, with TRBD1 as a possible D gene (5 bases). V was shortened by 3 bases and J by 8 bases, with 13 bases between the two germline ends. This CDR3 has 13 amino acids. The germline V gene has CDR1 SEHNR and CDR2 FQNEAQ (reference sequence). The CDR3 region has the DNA TGTGCCAGCAGCTTGGGGGAATTTAGCGGCTACACCTTC. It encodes CASSLGEFSGYTF.

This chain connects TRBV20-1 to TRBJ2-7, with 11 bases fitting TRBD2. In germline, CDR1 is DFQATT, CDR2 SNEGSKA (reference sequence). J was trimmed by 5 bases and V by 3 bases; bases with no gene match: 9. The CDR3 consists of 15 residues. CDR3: CSARSSGGFKDEQYF. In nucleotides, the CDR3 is TGCAGTGCTAGGTCTAGCGGGGGGTTCAAGGACGAGCAGTACTTC.

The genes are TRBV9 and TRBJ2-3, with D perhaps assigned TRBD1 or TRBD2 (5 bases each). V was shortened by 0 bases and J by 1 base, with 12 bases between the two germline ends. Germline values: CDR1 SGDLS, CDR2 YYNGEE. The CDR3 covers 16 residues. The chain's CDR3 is CASSVGGAGRTDTQYF. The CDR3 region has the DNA TGTGCCAGCAGCGTAGGAGGGGCAGGGCGCACAGATACGCAGTATTTT.

The CDR3 reads CASSQVSGPGELFF. The CDR3 coding sequence is TGTGCCAGCAGCCAAGTTTCCGGACCCGGGGAGCTGTTTTTT. This chain uses TRBV3-1 with TRBJ2-2, with D hard to call. The CDR3 is 14 amino acids. V lost 1 base to trimming and J lost 6 bases, with 9 bases between them. From germline, CDR1 is LGHDT and CDR2 YNNKEL (reference sequence).

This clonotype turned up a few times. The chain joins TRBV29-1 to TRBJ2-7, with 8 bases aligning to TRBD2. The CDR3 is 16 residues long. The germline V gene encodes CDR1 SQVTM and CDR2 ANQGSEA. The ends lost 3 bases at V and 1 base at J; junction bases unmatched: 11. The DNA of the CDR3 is TGCAGCGTTGACCCCGTGACGGCGGGGGGTTCCTACGAGCAGTACGTC. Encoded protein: CSVDPVTAGGSYEQYV.

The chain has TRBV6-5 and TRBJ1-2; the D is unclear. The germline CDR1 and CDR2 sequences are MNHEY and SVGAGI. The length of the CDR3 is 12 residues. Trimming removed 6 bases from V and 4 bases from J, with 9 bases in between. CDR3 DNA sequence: TGTGCCAGCAGCTCCCACAGCTATGGCTACACCTTC. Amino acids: CASSSHSYGYTF.

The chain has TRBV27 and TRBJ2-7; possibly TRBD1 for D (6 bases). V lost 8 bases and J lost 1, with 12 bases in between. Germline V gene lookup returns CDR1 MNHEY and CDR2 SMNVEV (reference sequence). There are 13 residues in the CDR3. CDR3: CASRKTGSYEQYV. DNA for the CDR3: TGTGCCAGCCGAAAAACAGGGTCCTACGAGCAGTACGTC.

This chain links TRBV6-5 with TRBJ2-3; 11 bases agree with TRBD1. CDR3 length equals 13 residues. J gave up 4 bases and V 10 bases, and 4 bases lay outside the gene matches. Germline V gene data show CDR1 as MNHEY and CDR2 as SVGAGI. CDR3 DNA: TGTGCCACTATGGACAGGGGGCCAGATACGCAGTATTTT. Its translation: CATMDRGPDTQYF.

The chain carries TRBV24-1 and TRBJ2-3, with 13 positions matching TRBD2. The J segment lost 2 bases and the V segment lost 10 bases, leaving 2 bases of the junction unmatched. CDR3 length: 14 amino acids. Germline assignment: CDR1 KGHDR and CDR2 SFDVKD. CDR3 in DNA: TGTGCCACAGGGACTAGCGGGGCCACAGATACGCAGTATTTT. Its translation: CATGTSGATDTQYF.

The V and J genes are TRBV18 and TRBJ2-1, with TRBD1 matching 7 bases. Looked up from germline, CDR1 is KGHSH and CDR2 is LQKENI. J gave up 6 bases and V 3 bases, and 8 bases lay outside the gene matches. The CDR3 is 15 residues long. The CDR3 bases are TGTGCCAGCTCACCCACAGGGGTCCTAGTCAATGAGCAGTTCTTC. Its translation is CASSPTGVLVNEQFF.

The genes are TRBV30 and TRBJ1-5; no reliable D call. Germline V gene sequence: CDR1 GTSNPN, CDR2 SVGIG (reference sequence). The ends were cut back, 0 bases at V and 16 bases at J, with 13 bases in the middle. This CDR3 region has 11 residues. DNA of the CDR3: TGTGCCTGGAGTGTTAACAAGGCGCAACATTTT. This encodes CAWSVNKAQHF.

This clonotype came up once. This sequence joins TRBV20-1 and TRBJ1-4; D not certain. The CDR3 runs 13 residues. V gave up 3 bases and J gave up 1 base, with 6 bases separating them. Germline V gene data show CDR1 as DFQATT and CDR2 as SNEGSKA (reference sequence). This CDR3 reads CSASHRTNEKLFF. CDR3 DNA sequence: TGCAGTGCTAGCCACCGAACTAATGAAAAACTGTTTTTT.

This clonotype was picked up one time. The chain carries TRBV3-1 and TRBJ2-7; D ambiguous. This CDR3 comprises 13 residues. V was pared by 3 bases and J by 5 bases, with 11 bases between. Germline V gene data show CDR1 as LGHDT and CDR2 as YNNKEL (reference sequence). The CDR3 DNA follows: TGTGCCAGCAGCCAGGGCCTAGGGAACGAGCAGTACGTC. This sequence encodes CASSQGLGNEQYV.

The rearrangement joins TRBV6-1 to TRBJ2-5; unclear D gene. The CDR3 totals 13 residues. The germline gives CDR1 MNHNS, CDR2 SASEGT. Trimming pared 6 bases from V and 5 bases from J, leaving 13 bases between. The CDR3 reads CASRSLVVETQYF. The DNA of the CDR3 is TGTGCCAGCAGGTCGCTAGTGGTGGAGACCCAGTACTTC.